The 14 T cell receptor beta chains listed next were all sequenced from one sample in a study of T cell responses to AZD1222 COVID-19 vaccine. Assay used: immunoSEQ multiplex PCR; TCRdb lists only in-frame clones, some missing. Here the sample spans about 93,000 clones, roughly nine tenths being singletons. The sample consisted of peripheral blood, taken 28 days after the second AZD1222 dose. The origin of the receptors is an adult who received the AZD1222 COVID-19 vaccine.

This rearrangement joins TRBV4-1 to TRBJ2-1; D may be TRBD1 (6 bases). The ends were cut back, 3 bases at V and 8 bases at J, with 20 bases in the middle. The CDR3 is made up of 16 amino acids. CDR1 is MGHRA, CDR2 YSYEKL, per germline. In nucleotides, the CDR3 is TGCGCCAGCAGCCACGTGCTAGGCCCTAAGGGGGATGAGCAGTTCTTC. It encodes CASSHVLGPKGDEQFF.

The chain has TRBV7-8 and TRBJ1-5; TRBD1 is a possible D gene (6 bases). The V gene's germline CDR1 is SGHVS and CDR2 FQNEAQ. The ends were cut back, 5 bases at V and 4 bases at J, with 24 bases in the middle. This CDR3 is built from 18 residues. For the CDR3, the DNA is TGTGCCAGCAGCCCAAAAGCGGCAGGGAGGGGGGTAAATCAGCCCCAGCATTTT. Encoded protein: CASSPKAAGRGVNQPQHF.

The chain has TRBV5-1 and TRBJ1-6; a possible D gene is TRBD1 (6 bases). With 4 bases removed from V and 0 bases from J, the gap between germline ends came to 11 bases. This CDR3 is built from 16 residues. Germline CDR1 reads SGHRS; CDR2 reads YFSETQ. The CDR3 loop reads CASSRTGSSYNSPLHF. The CDR3 bases are TGCGCCAGCAGCCGAACAGGGTCCTCCTATAATTCACCCCTCCACTTT. The full variable domain, in which reference TRBV5-1 and TRBJ1-6 provide the parts outside the CDR3, is KAGVTQTPRYLIKTRGQQVTLSCSPISGHRSVSWYQQTPGQGLQFLFEYFSETQRNKGNFPGRFSGRQFSNSRSEMNVSTLELGDSALYLCASSRTGSSYNSPLHFGNGTRLTVT.

This clone was seen more than once but under ten times. The chain couples TRBV24-1 to TRBJ1-1, with a possible D match to TRBD1 (6 bases). CDR3 size: 15 residues. Per the germline V gene, CDR1 is KGHDR and CDR2 is SFDVKD. V was clipped by 9 bases and J by 8 bases, with 24 bases between them. The CDR3 coding sequence is TGTGCCACCGGCGAAAACACCCAACAGGGCCAAGAAGCTTTCTTT. Translated: CATGENTQQGQEAFF.

CDR3 bases: TGCGCCAGCACCGATCCTCAGGGAATTCTGAACACTGAAGCTTTCTTT. It specifies CASTDPQGILNTEAFF. The rearrangement links TRBV5-1 to TRBJ1-1; a possible D gene is TRBD1 (5 bases). The germline V gene encodes CDR1 SGHRS and CDR2 YFSETQ. Trimming shortened V by 6 bases and J by 0 bases, and 18 bases separated the two germline ends. The CDR3 runs 16 residues.

V and J are TRBV18 and TRBJ2-2; D is perhaps TRBD2 (8 bases). Trimming cost V 3 bases and J 5 bases, with 16 bases left between them. The length of the CDR3 is 16 residues. The V gene's germline CDR1 is KGHSH and CDR2 LQKENI. The CDR3 is CASSPTLAGQTGELFF. CDR3 coding DNA: TGTGCCAGCTCACCGACCTTAGCGGGACAGACCGGGGAGCTGTTTTTT.

The chain has TRBV4-1 and TRBJ1-1; D is ambiguous. CDR1 and CDR2 (germline): MGHRA, YSYEKL. The CDR3 covers 11 residues. The germline V and J ends were trimmed by 7 bases and 8 bases, with 11 bases remaining between them. CDR3 in amino acids: CASTLGREAFF. CDR3 DNA: TGCGCCAGCACGCTAGGTAGAGAAGCTTTCTTT.

In DNA form, the CDR3 reads TGCGCCAGCAGCCAAGATCTTGAGGAAAAACTGTTTTTT. It codes for CASSQDLEEKLFF. This chain joins TRBV4-3 and TRBJ1-4; no firm D call. Deletions cut 0 bases from V and 8 bases from J, with 7 bases between. CDR3 length: 13 residues. Germline V gene data show CDR1 as LGHNA and CDR2 as YSLEER.

The J gene is TRBJ1-1, the V gene TRBV29-1; D gene unclear. In germline, CDR1 is SQVTM, CDR2 ANQGSEA. CDR3 length equals 12 residues. Trimming left V 6 bases short and J 11 bases short, with 19 bases between. CDR3 DNA: TGCAGCGTCCGCCTAGGGTGGACTTACGCTTTCTTT. This encodes CSVRLGWTYAFF.

The chain couples TRBV7-9 to TRBJ2-3; the D is unclear. CDR1 is SEHNR and CDR2 is FQNEAQ in the germline V gene (reference sequence). Deletions cut 6 bases from V and 5 bases from J, with 6 bases between. There are 11 residues in the CDR3. In DNA, the CDR3 is TGTGCCAGCAGGGGCGGAGATACGCAGTATTTT. Protein sequence: CASRGGDTQYF.

A single count supports this clone. The V gene is TRBV2, the J gene TRBJ1-3, with 7 nucleotides matching TRBD1. Germline CDR1 is SNHLY and CDR2 is FYNNEI. There are 14 residues in the CDR3. The J segment lost 2 bases and the V segment lost 5 bases, leaving 3 bases of the junction unmatched. The CDR3 here is CASSLTGPGNTIYF. The CDR3 bases are TGTGCCAGCAGTCTGACAGGGCCTGGAAACACCATATATTTT.

The chain recombines TRBV30 with TRBJ2-1, with D possibly TRBD2 on 6 matching bases. From germline, CDR1 is GTSNPN and CDR2 SVGIG (reference sequence). This CDR3 has 13 amino acids. The V end was cut by 5 bases, the J end by 0 bases, with 8 bases between. The CDR3 nucleotides read TGTGCCTGGGAGCGGGCCTCCTACAATGAGCAGTTCTTC. It specifies CAWERASYNEQFF.

Only a few counts were recorded for this clone. The chain employs TRBV5-4 and TRBJ2-5; 8 bases are shared with TRBD2. After removal of 1 base from V and 3 bases from J, the junction contained 5 bases not matched to a gene. The CDR3 has 15 amino acids. Germline values: CDR1 SGHNT, CDR2 YYREEE (reference sequence). Written as DNA, the CDR3 is TGTGCCAGCAGCTTGTCAGGAGCGGGAGAAGAGACCCAGTACTTC. Its protein is CASSLSGAGEETQYF.

The chain couples TRBV11-2 to TRBJ2-1; D uncertain. Trimming pared 0 bases from V and 3 bases from J, leaving 15 bases between. From germline, CDR1 is SGHAT and CDR2 FQNNGV. The CDR3 consists of 17 residues. The CDR3 spells CASSLDPPGLDYNEQFF. The CDR3 DNA follows: TGTGCCAGCAGCTTAGATCCCCCTGGGCTGGACTACAATGAGCAGTTCTTC.